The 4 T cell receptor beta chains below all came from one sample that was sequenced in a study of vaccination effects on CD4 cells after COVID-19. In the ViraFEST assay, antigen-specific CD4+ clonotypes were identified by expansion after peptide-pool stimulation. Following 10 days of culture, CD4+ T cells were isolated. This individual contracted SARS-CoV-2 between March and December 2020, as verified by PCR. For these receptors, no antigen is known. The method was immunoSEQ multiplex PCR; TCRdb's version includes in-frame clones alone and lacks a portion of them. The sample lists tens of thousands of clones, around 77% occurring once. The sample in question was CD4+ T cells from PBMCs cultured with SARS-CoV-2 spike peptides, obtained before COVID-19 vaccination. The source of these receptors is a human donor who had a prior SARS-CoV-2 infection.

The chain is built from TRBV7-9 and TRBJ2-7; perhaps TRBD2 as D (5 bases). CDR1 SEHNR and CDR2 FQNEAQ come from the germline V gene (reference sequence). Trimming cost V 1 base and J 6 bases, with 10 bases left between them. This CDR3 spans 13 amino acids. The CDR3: CASSLDSGGEQYF. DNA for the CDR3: TGTGCCAGCAGCTTAGATAGTGGAGGCGAGCAGTACTTC.

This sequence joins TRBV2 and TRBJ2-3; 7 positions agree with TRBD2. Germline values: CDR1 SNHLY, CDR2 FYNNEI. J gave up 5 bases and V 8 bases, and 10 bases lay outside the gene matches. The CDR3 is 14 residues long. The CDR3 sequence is CASRRLASGDTQYF. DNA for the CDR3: TGTGCCAGCCGCAGACTAGCTAGCGGAGATACGCAGTATTTT.

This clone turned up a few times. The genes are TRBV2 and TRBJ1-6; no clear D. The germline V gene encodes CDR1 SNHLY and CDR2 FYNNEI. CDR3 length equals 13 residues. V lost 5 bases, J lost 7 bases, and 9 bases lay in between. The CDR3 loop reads CASSPEINSPLHF. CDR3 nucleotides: TGTGCCAGCAGTCCAGAGATAAATTCACCCCTCCACTTT.

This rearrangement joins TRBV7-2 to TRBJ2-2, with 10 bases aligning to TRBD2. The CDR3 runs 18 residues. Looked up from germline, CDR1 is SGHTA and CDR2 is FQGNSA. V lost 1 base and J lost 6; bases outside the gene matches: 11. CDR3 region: CASSLVLGLAVGAGELFF. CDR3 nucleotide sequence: TGTGCCAGCAGCTTAGTTTTAGGACTAGCGGTCGGCGCCGGGGAGCTGTTTTTT.